Listed here are 8 T cell receptor beta chains from one sample, sequenced in a study of blood T cells in healthy people across ages. With a J-beta primer mix and a sample-barcoded 5' primer, a second PCR ran about 7 to 11 cycles. TCRdb called the 5' RACE reads again in MiXCR, with one record for every CDR3 protein. The sample comprises 700,000 to 900,000 distinct CDR3 sequences, roughly 26% of which are singletons, and around 3% rests with the top ten. The same data also contributed to another study, on T cells of mothers and their children.

Sequencing was performed on blood. The origin of the receptors is a boy younger than 18 in good health.

The chain is built from TRBV6-5 and TRBJ2-2, with a possible D match to TRBD1 (5 bases). In germline, CDR1 is MNHEY, CDR2 SVGAGI. This CDR3 is built from 13 residues. Trimming pared 2 bases from V and 9 bases from J, leaving 10 bases between. Written as DNA, the CDR3 is TGTGCCAGCAGTTACGGGCAGGGTCGGGAGCTGTTTTTT. Amino acids: CASSYGQGRELFF.

This clonotype has just a few counts. This rearrangement joins TRBV5-1 to TRBJ2-5; D perhaps matches TRBD2 (7 bases). The CDR3 is 13 residues long. CDR1 SGHRS and CDR2 YFSETQ come from the germline V gene. V was trimmed by 5 bases and J by 5 bases, leaving 13 bases between them. In DNA form, the CDR3 reads TGCGCCAGCAGTACACCGGGGGGCGAGACCCAGTACTTC. As protein: CASSTPGGETQYF.

This clonotype showed up just a few times. The chain uses TRBV28 and TRBJ2-7; D perhaps matches TRBD1 (5 bases). With 4 bases removed from V and 1 base from J, the gap between germline ends came to 14 bases. Looked up from germline, CDR1 is MDHEN and CDR2 is SYDVKM. This CDR3 is 15 amino acids long. This CDR3 is CASSYQGSISYEQYF. CDR3 DNA sequence: TGTGCCAGCAGTTACCAGGGCTCCATTTCCTACGAGCAGTACTTC.

This clonotype has only a few counts. J is TRBJ2-1 and V is TRBV28; D is undetermined. The J call may not be correct, given that the DNA end is closer to TRBJ2-7. Germline CDR1 is MDHEN and CDR2 is SYDVKM. This CDR3 is built from 12 residues. CDR3 protein: CASRSTGHEQYF. CDR3 DNA sequence: TGTGCCAGCAGGTCTACTGGTCACGAGCAGTACTTC.

This chain links TRBV12-3 or TRBV12-4 with TRBJ2-5; D is perhaps TRBD2 (5 bases). CDR3 length: 15 residues. The germline V and J ends were trimmed by 4 bases and 5 bases, with 17 bases remaining between them. The CDR3 here is CASSYRLDGEETQYF. The CDR3 DNA follows: TGTGCCAGCAGTTACCGCCTTGACGGGGAGGAGACCCAGTACTTC.

The V call is TRBV20-1, the J call TRBJ2-1; D perhaps matches TRBD2 (6 bases). The V and J ends lost 2 bases and 4 bases respectively, with 15 bases between them. Looked up from germline, CDR1 is DFQATT and CDR2 is SNEGSKA (reference sequence). CDR3 size: 15 residues. CDR3 DNA sequence: TGCAGTGCTAGAAGGAGGGGCCTCCAGTACAATGAGCAGTTCTTC. This gives the protein CSARRRGLQYNEQFF.

In this sample, this clonotype turned up a few times. The chain combines TRBV29-1 with TRBJ1-1; D possibly corresponds to TRBD1 (5 bases). CDR1 SQVTM and CDR2 ANQGSEA come from the germline V gene. Between the trimmed V and J ends, which lost 7 bases and 5 bases, there was a span of 14 bases. The CDR3 runs to 12 residues. CDR3 region: CSDNSGGTEAFF. The CDR3 region has the DNA TGCAGCGACAATAGCGGGGGGACTGAAGCTTTCTTT.

This clonotype was picked up a small number of times. This chain links TRBV30 with TRBJ2-5, with a possible D match to TRBD1 (5 bases). There are 15 residues in the CDR3. Deletions cut 0 bases from V and 0 bases from J, with 11 bases between. CDR1 is GTSNPN, CDR2 SVGIG, per germline (reference sequence). In DNA form, the CDR3 reads TGTGCCTGGAGTGTAGGGGAAATGTACCAAGAGACCCAGTACTTC. It is translated as CAWSVGEMYQETQYF.